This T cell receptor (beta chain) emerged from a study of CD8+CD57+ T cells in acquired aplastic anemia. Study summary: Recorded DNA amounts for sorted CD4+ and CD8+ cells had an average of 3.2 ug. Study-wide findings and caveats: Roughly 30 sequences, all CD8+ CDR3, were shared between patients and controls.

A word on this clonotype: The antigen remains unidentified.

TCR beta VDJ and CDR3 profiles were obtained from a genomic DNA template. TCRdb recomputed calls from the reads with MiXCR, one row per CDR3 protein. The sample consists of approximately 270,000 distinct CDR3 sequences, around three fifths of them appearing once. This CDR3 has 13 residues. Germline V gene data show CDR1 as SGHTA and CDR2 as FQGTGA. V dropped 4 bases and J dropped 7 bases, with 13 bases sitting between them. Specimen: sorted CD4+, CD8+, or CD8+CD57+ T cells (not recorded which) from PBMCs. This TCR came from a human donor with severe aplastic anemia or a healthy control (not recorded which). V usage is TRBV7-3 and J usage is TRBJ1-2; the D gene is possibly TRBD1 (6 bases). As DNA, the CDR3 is TGTGCCAGCAGCTCAAACGGGGACACTGGCTACACCTTC. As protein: CASSSNGDTGYTF.